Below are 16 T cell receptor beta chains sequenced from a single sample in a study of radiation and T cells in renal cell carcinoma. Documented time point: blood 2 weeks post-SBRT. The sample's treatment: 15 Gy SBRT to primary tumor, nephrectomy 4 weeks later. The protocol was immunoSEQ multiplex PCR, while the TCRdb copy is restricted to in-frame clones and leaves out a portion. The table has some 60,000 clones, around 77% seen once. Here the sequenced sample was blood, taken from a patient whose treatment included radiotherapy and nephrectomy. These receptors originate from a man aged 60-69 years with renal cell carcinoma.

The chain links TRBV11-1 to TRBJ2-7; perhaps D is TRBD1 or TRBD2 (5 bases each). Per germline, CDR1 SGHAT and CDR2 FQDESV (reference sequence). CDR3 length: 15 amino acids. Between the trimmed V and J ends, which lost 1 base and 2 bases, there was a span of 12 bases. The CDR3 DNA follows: TGTGCCAGCAGCTTAGGCAGGGAGTCCACCTACGAGCAGTACGTC. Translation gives CASSLGRESTYEQYV.

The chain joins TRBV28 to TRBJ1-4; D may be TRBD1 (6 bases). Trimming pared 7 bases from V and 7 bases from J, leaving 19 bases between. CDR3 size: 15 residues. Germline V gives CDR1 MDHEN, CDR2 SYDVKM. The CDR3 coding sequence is TGTGCCAGCACCTCCCTGGGGGGCATGAGTGAAAAACTGTTTTTT. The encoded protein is CASTSLGGMSEKLFF.

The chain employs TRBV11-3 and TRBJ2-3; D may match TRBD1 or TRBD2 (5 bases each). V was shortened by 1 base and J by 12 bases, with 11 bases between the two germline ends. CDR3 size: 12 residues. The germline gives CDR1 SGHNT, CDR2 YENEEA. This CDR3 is CASSLARDAQYF. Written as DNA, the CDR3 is TGTGCCAGCAGCTTAGCACGGGACGCCCAGTATTTT.

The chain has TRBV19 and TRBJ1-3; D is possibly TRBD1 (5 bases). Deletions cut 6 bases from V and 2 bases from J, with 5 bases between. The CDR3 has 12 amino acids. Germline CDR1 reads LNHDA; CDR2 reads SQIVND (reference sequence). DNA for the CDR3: TGTGCCAGTAGGACAGCTGGAAACACCATATATTTT. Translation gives CASRTAGNTIYF.

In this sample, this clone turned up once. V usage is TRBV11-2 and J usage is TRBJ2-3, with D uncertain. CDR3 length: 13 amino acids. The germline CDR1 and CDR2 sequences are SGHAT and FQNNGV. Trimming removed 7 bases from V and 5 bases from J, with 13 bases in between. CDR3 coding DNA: TGTGCCAGCAAAGAGCCCTCGGGAGATACGCAGTATTTT. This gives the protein CASKEPSGDTQYF.

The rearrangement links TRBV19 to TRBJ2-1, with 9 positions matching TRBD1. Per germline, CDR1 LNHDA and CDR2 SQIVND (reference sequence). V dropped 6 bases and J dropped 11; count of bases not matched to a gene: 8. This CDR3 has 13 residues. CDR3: CASSPRGTGKQFF. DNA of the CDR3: TGTGCCAGTAGCCCCCGAGGGACAGGGAAGCAGTTCTTC.

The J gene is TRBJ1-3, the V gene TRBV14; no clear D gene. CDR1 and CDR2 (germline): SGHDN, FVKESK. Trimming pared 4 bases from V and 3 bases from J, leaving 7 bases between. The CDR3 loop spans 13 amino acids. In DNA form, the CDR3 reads TGTGCCAGCAGCCCCTGGAATGGAAACACCATATATTTT. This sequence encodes CASSPWNGNTIYF.

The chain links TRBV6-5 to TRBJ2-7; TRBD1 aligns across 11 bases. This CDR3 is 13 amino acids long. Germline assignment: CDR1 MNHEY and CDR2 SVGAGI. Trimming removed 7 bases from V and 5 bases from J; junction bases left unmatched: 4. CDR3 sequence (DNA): TGTGCCAGCACCGGACAGGGGGCCCACGAGCAGTACTTC. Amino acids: CASTGQGAHEQYF.

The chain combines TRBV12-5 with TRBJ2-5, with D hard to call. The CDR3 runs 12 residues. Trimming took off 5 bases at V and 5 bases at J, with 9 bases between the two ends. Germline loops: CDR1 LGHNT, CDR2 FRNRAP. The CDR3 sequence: CASGPFGETQYF. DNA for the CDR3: TGTGCTAGTGGTCCCTTCGGGGAGACCCAGTACTTC.

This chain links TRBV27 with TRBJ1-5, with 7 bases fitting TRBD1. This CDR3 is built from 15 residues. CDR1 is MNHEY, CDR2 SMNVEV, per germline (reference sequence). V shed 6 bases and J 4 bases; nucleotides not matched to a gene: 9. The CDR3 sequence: CASRIAGTVNQPQHF. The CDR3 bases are TGTGCCAGCAGAATTGCCGGGACAGTAAATCAGCCCCAGCATTTT.

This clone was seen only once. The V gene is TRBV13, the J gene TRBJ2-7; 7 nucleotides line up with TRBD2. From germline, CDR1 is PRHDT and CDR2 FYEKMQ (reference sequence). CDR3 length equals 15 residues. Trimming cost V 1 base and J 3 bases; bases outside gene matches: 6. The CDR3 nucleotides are TGTGCCAGCAGCTTAGCCCCGGTAGCGGGCTACGAGCAGTACGTC. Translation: CASSLAPVAGYEQYV.

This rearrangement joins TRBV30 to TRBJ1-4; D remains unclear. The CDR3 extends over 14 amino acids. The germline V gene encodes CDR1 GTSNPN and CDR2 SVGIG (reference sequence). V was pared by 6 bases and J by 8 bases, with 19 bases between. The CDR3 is CACPPAEPREKLFF. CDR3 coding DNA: TGTGCCTGCCCCCCGGCGGAACCTCGGGAAAAACTGTTTTTT.

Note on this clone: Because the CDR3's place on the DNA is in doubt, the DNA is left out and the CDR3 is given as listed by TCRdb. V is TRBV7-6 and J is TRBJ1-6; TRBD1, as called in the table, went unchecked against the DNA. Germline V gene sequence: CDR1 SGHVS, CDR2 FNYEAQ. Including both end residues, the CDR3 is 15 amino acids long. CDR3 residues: CASSPLDKDYSPLHF.

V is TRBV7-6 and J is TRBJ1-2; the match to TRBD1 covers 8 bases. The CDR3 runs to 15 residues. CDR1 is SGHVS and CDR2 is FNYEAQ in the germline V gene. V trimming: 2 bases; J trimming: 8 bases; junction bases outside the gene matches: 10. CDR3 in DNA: TGTGCCAGCAGCTTATTGTCGGGACAGGATAGGGGCTACACCTTC. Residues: CASSLLSGQDRGYTF.

The CDR3 nucleotides read TGTGCCAGCGGCAGGGCCTCCTACGAGCAGTACGTC. It translates to CASGRASYEQYV. The chain recombines TRBV28 with TRBJ2-7; weak D call: TRBD1 (5 bases). This CDR3 comprises 12 residues. Germline V gene lookup returns CDR1 MDHEN and CDR2 SYDVKM. V lost 8 bases and J 0 bases, leaving 8 bases between the germline ends.

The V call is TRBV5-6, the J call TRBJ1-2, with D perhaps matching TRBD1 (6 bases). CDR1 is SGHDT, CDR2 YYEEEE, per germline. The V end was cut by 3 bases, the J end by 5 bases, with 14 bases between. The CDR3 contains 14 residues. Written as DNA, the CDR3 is TGTGCCAGCAGCTCAACAGGGAACTCTTATGGCTACACCTTC. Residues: CASSSTGNSYGYTF.